These T cell receptor beta chains were read from a single sample in a study of T cell repertoires in cytomegalovirus infection. The antigens for these receptors are not known. TCRdb processed the reads anew with MiXCR; each CDR3 protein has one entry. The table has roughly 730,000 distinct CDR3 sequences, around a third seen once. The specimen was cultured PBMCs, collected from culture after CMV antigen stimulation. The receptor source for this set is a human donor in good health (CMV status not recorded). Some clones in this sample may be carry-over from other donors' samples. Both conserved end residues are part of each CDR3. Each record gives: CDR3 DNA, CDR3 protein, clone size, V gene, J gene, D gene. A D gene is named only where the DNA matches it firmly. The size entry is marked missing in some rows and otherwise reads once, few, many or a size class.

cdr3_nt: TGTGCCAGCAGCTTATTGGGACTAGCGGTAGGGGATACGCAGTATTTT
cdr3_aa: CASSLLGLAVGDTQYF
clone_size: many
v_call: TRBV7-2
j_call: TRBJ2-3
d_call: TRBD2

cdr3_nt: TGTGCCAGCAGCTTGGATACAGGCGGAAACACCATATATTTT
cdr3_aa: CASSLDTGGNTIYF
clone_size: .
v_call: TRBV5-4
j_call: TRBJ1-3
d_call: .

cdr3_nt: TGTGCCTGGAGCGACGGACTAGTGGGCTACGAGCAGTACTTC
cdr3_aa: CAWSDGLVGYEQYF
clone_size: .
v_call: TRBV30
j_call: TRBJ2-7
d_call: TRBD2

cdr3_nt: TGTGCCAGCAGCTCGACTAGCGGGAGGGCTTCCTACGAGCAGTACTTC
cdr3_aa: CASSSTSGRASYEQYF
clone_size: many
v_call: TRBV7-8
j_call: TRBJ2-7
d_call: TRBD2

cdr3_nt: TGTGCCAGCAGTGAACAGGACAGGGAGAATTCACCCCTCCACTTT
cdr3_aa: CASSEQDRENSPLHF
clone_size: few
v_call: TRBV6-1
j_call: TRBJ1-6
d_call: TRBD1

cdr3_nt: TGTGCCAGCAGTTTATCGCTGCGGGGCTATGGCTACACCTTC
cdr3_aa: CASSLSLRGYGYTF
clone_size: .
v_call: TRBV27
j_call: TRBJ1-2
d_call: .

cdr3_nt: TGCGCCAGCAGCCGGCAGGCCTCCGGGAACACTGAAGCTTTCTTT
cdr3_aa: CASSRQASGNTEAFF
clone_size: few
v_call: TRBV4-3
j_call: TRBJ1-1
d_call: .

cdr3_nt: TGTGCCAGCAGTGACGGACCGGCCAATGAGCAGTTCTTC
cdr3_aa: CASSDGPANEQFF
clone_size: .
v_call: TRBV12-3/TRBV12-4
j_call: TRBJ2-1
d_call: .

cdr3_nt: TGTGCCAGTAGTTCCGGTGAAAAACTGTTTTTT
cdr3_aa: CASSSGEKLFF
clone_size: .
v_call: TRBV19
j_call: TRBJ1-4
d_call: .

cdr3_nt: TGTGCCAGCAGCTTAGGTCCGGGGGGAATAGATACGCAGTATTTT
cdr3_aa: CASSLGPGGIDTQYF
clone_size: few
v_call: TRBV11-2
j_call: TRBJ2-3
d_call: TRBD2

cdr3_nt: TGTGCCAGCAGCCGGAGCGGGGGCCCCCTCGAGCAGTACTTC
cdr3_aa: CASSRSGGPLEQYF
clone_size: few
v_call: TRBV11-2
j_call: TRBJ2-7
d_call: TRBD2

cdr3_nt: TGTGCCAGCAGCTTGGAGGGCTTTGACACCGGGGAGCTGTTTTTT
cdr3_aa: CASSLEGFDTGELFF
clone_size: .
v_call: TRBV7-8
j_call: TRBJ2-2
d_call: .

cdr3_nt: TGCGCCAGCAGCCCAAGGCCGGGGGAGAACACAGATACGCAGTATTTT
cdr3_aa: CASSPRPGENTDTQYF
clone_size: few
v_call: TRBV5-1
j_call: TRBJ2-3
d_call: .

cdr3_nt: TGTGCTAGTGGTTTGGTCGCTGCGAGCGAGCAGTACTTC
cdr3_aa: CASGLVAASEQYF
clone_size: .
v_call: TRBV12-5
j_call: TRBJ2-7
d_call: .

cdr3_nt: TGTGCCAGCAGTGCATACAATGATAATTCACCCCTCCACTTT
cdr3_aa: CASSAYNDNSPLHF
clone_size: once
v_call: TRBV6-1
j_call: TRBJ1-6
d_call: .

cdr3_nt: TGTGCCACCGGAGCGGCAGGGGGGGATCAGCCCCAGCATTTT
cdr3_aa: CATGAAGGDQPQHF
clone_size: few
v_call: TRBV18
j_call: TRBJ1-5
d_call: TRBD1

cdr3_nt: TGTGCCAACACCTCCTCCCCCTGCATAGATACGCAGTATTTT
cdr3_aa: CANTSSPCIDTQYF
clone_size: .
v_call: TRBV19
j_call: TRBJ2-3
d_call: .

cdr3_nt: TGTGCCAGTAGGGAATCGGGCACAGATACGCAGTATTTT
cdr3_aa: CASRESGTDTQYF
clone_size: .
v_call: TRBV6-1
j_call: TRBJ2-3
d_call: .

cdr3_nt: TGTGCCAGCAGCTTAACTGTCACGGGGCCCCAGCATTTT
cdr3_aa: CASSLTVTGPQHF
clone_size: many
v_call: TRBV7-2
j_call: TRBJ1-5
d_call: .

cdr3_nt: TGTGCCAGCAGTACAAGGATCCAAGTGGATACGCAGTATTTT
cdr3_aa: CASSTRIQVDTQYF
clone_size: many
v_call: TRBV6-2/TRBV6-3
j_call: TRBJ2-3
d_call: .

cdr3_nt: TGTGCCAGCACCGTAAATCCGCGATCTAACTATGGCTACACCTTC
cdr3_aa: CASTVNPRSNYGYTF
clone_size: many
v_call: TRBV5-6
j_call: TRBJ1-2
d_call: .

cdr3_nt: TGTGCCAGCAGCTTAAAAACCCCTGGACACGAATACAATGAGCAGTTCTTC
cdr3_aa: CASSLKTPGHEYNEQFF
clone_size: many
v_call: TRBV7-3
j_call: TRBJ2-1
d_call: .

cdr3_nt: TGTGCCAGCAACGACAGGGACCTCAGGGGTGAGCAGTACTTC
cdr3_aa: CASNDRDLRGEQYF
clone_size: .
v_call: TRBV6-1
j_call: TRBJ2-7
d_call: TRBD1

cdr3_nt: TGTGCCAGCAGCTCCTTACCCCACGGGACAACCTACGAGCAGTACTTC
cdr3_aa: CASSSLPHGTTYEQYF
clone_size: .
v_call: TRBV12-3/TRBV12-4
j_call: TRBJ2-7
d_call: .

cdr3_nt: TGTGCCAGCAGCCCAATTCCTAGCGGGAGGGCCTACGAGCAGTACTTC
cdr3_aa: CASSPIPSGRAYEQYF
clone_size: few
v_call: TRBV7-2
j_call: TRBJ2-7
d_call: TRBD2

cdr3_nt: TGTGCCAGCAGTTCCGGGTCCCCGGGGACCCAGTACTTC
cdr3_aa: CASSSGSPGTQYF
clone_size: .
v_call: TRBV5-5
j_call: TRBJ2-5
d_call: .

cdr3_nt: TGTGCCAGCAGCAGCAGGACAGCGCTAGGTGAAAAACTGTTTTTT
cdr3_aa: CASSSRTALGEKLFF
clone_size: few
v_call: TRBV7-6
j_call: TRBJ1-4
d_call: .

cdr3_nt: TGTGCCAGTAGTATATACGGGGCTGGTGGCACTGAAGCTTTCTTT
cdr3_aa: CASSIYGAGGTEAFF
clone_size: .
v_call: TRBV19
j_call: TRBJ1-1
d_call: .

cdr3_nt: TGTGCCAGCAGCCCTAGGACAGGGTTAAGCTTTGAAAAACTGTTTTTT
cdr3_aa: CASSPRTGLSFEKLFF
clone_size: .
v_call: TRBV11-2
j_call: TRBJ1-4
d_call: TRBD1

cdr3_nt: TGCGCCAGCAGCTTCCCCGGGGGAGCAGGGAATGAGCAGTTCTTC
cdr3_aa: CASSFPGGAGNEQFF
clone_size: .
v_call: TRBV5-1
j_call: TRBJ2-1
d_call: .

cdr3_nt: TGTGCCACCTCACCCGGACACACCAACTATGGCTACACCTTC
cdr3_aa: CATSPGHTNYGYTF
clone_size: few
v_call: TRBV10-3
j_call: TRBJ1-2
d_call: .

cdr3_nt: TGTGCCAGCAGCCCAGGCAGGGGTAGCAATCAGCCCCAGCATTTT
cdr3_aa: CASSPGRGSNQPQHF
clone_size: many
v_call: TRBV7-2
j_call: TRBJ1-5
d_call: .

cdr3_nt: TGTGCCAGCAGCGTAGATTGGGGGCGAGATACGCAGTATTTT
cdr3_aa: CASSVDWGRDTQYF
clone_size: .
v_call: TRBV9
j_call: TRBJ2-3
d_call: .

cdr3_nt: TGTGCCAGCTCACCATTGCGAGGGGCTGGGGCCAACGTCCTGACTTTC
cdr3_aa: CASSPLRGAGANVLTF
clone_size: .
v_call: TRBV18
j_call: TRBJ2-6
d_call: .

cdr3_nt: TGTGCCAGAAGCCCGGAAGGGACCGCTACCTACAATGAGCAGTTCTTC
cdr3_aa: CARSPEGTATYNEQFF
clone_size: .
v_call: TRBV5-3
j_call: TRBJ2-1
d_call: .

cdr3_nt: TGTGCCAGCAGCGCGGGACTAGCGGGAGGGCCTAAGTACAATGAGCAGTTCTTC
cdr3_aa: CASSAGLAGGPKYNEQFF
clone_size: few
v_call: TRBV9
j_call: TRBJ2-1
d_call: TRBD2

cdr3_nt: TGCAGTGCTCCCGGGGGAGAACAAGAGACCCAGTACTTC
cdr3_aa: CSAPGGEQETQYF
clone_size: .
v_call: TRBV20-1
j_call: TRBJ2-5
d_call: .

cdr3_nt: TGTGCCAGCAGCACTTTCACAGATACGCAGTATTTT
cdr3_aa: CASSTFTDTQYF
clone_size: few
v_call: TRBV11-2
j_call: TRBJ2-3
d_call: .

cdr3_nt: TGTGCCAGCAGCTTTAGTAAGAGCTCCTATAATTCACCCCTCCACTTT
cdr3_aa: CASSFSKSSYNSPLHF
clone_size: .
v_call: TRBV7-9
j_call: TRBJ1-6
d_call: .

cdr3_nt: TGTGCCAGCAGTTACAGCCGAGGTGAGCAGTTCTTC
cdr3_aa: CASSYSRGEQFF
clone_size: .
v_call: TRBV6-5
j_call: TRBJ2-1
d_call: .

cdr3_nt: TGTGCCAGCAGTCAGCGGGAGATCACAGATACGCAGTATTTT
cdr3_aa: CASSQREITDTQYF
clone_size: few
v_call: TRBV6-2/TRBV6-3
j_call: TRBJ2-3
d_call: TRBD2

cdr3_nt: TGTGCCAGTAGTCCTTTCCGACAGGGCGTAACTAACTATGGCTACACCTTC
cdr3_aa: CASSPFRQGVTNYGYTF
clone_size: few
v_call: TRBV19
j_call: TRBJ1-2
d_call: TRBD1

cdr3_nt: TGTGCCAGCAGCCAGTTTAACGGAAACACCATATATTTT
cdr3_aa: CASSQFNGNTIYF
clone_size: once
v_call: TRBV3-1
j_call: TRBJ1-3
d_call: .

cdr3_nt: TGTGCCAGCAGTCTCTCAAGACCAGGAAATTCACCCCTCCACTTT
cdr3_aa: CASSLSRPGNSPLHF
clone_size: .
v_call: TRBV27
j_call: TRBJ1-6
d_call: .

cdr3_nt: TGTGCCAGCAGCTTTGCCGGGACTAGCGGGACCGGGGAGCTGTTTTTT
cdr3_aa: CASSFAGTSGTGELFF
clone_size: .
v_call: TRBV7-2
j_call: TRBJ2-2
d_call: TRBD2